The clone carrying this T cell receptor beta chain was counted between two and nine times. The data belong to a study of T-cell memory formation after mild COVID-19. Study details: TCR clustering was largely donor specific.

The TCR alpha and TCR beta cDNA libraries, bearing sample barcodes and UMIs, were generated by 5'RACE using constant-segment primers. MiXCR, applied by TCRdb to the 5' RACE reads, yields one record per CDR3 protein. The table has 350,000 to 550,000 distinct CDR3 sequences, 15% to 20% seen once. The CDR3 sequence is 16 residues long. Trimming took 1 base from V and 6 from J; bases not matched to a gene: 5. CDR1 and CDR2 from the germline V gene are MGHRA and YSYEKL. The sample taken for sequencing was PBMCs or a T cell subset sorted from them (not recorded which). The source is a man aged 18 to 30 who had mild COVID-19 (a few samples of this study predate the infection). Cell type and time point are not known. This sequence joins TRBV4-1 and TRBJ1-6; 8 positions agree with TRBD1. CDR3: CASSQGTGLGNSPLHF. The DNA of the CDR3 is TGCGCCAGCAGCCAAGGGACAGGGTTGGGTAATTCACCCCTCCACTTT.